This T cell receptor beta chain was sequenced in a study of blood T cells in healthy people across ages. This clonotype was seen a handful of times. Alongside a J-beta primer mix, a sample-barcoded 5' primer served in a second PCR lasting roughly 7 to 11 cycles. TCRdb independently ran MiXCR on the 5' RACE reads; one entry per CDR3 protein. The table has approximately 490,000 distinct CDR3 sequences, approximately 25% seen once. The germline V gene has CDR1 MNHEY and CDR2 SVGAGI. The trim removed 2 bases at V and 0 bases at J, leaving 14 bases unmatched. This CDR3 spans 20 amino acids. These data also formed part of another study, on T cells of mothers and their children.

The specimen sequenced was blood. The rearrangement uses TRBV6-5 and TRBJ2-4; 9 bases fit TRBD2. The sequence was obtained from a boy under 18 in good health. CDR3 in amino acids: CASSYTLAGRGALAKNIQYF. DNA of the CDR3: TGTGCCAGCAGTTACACCCTAGCGGGAAGGGGGGCCCTAGCCAAAAACATTCAGTACTTC.